Following are 21 T cell receptor beta chains from one sample sequenced in a study of regulatory T cells in long-lasting Graves disease. In building TCR beta libraries, iRepertoire HTBI primers were used together with Arm-PCR of CDR3 regions. TCRdb processed the multiplex PCR reads anew with MiXCR; each CDR3 protein has one entry. This table holds roughly 530,000 distinct CDR3 sequences, 15% to 20% found once. The sample's time point: newly diagnosed GD, antithyroid drugs for less than 3 months. The TCR library was prepared using RNA isolated from PBMCs. The same data also contributed to another study, on T cells in Graves' hyperthyroidism and ophthalmopathy.

This specimen consisted of peripheral blood mononuclear cells (PBMCs), obtained at new diagnosis, from a patient treated with antithyroid drugs. Every receptor here comes from a woman aged 40-60 years with Graves disease.

This clonotype was seen a handful of times. This rearrangement joins TRBV14 to TRBJ1-1; D gene uncertain. Germline CDR1 and CDR2: SGHDN and FVKESK. The germline V and J ends were trimmed by 3 bases and 2 bases, with 10 bases remaining between them. The CDR3 spans 14 residues. The CDR3 nucleotides read TGTGCCAGCAGCCATAGCACGGGAAACACTGAAGCTTTCTTT. Protein sequence: CASSHSTGNTEAFF.

This clonotype was seen at least ten times. The rearrangement uses TRBV28 and TRBJ2-7, with TRBD1 identical over 8 bases. CDR3 length: 15 amino acids. Germline-derived CDR1 and CDR2 are MDHEN and SYDVKM. V lost 3 bases and J lost 2; bases outside the gene matches: 6. The CDR3 nucleotides are TGTGCCAGCAGTTTGACGGCAGGGGGCGCCTACGAGCAGTACTTC. It encodes CASSLTAGGAYEQYF.

In this sample, this clonotype turned up many times. The chain links TRBV12-3 or TRBV12-4 to TRBJ2-3; 8 bases map to TRBD2. J gave up 2 bases and V 6 bases, and 7 bases lay outside the gene matches. This CDR3 contains 15 residues. The CDR3 DNA reads as TGTGCCAGCAGGCCTGCGGGGGGACTCACAGATACGCAGTATTTT. Translating gives CASRPAGGLTDTQYF.

This clonotype was seen just once. One junction end does not reproduce the germline sequence, and a read error may be involved. The chain employs TRBV9 and TRBJ2-3; possible D gene TRBD2, 6 bases. This CDR3 is 14 amino acids long. Germline CDR1 is SGDLS and CDR2 is YYNGEE. CDR3 DNA sequence: TGTGCCAGCACCGTAGGGGACTCCACAGATACGCAGTATTTT. Translating gives CASTVGDSTDTQYF.

This clonotype showed up many times. The J gene is TRBJ1-5, the V gene TRBV12-3 or TRBV12-4, with TRBD1 as a possible D gene (6 bases). The length of the CDR3 is 15 residues. The germline V and J ends were trimmed by 5 bases and 4 bases, with 15 bases remaining between them. The CDR3 nucleotides read TGTGCCAGCAGTCCCGGCAGGGGAGGGAATCAGCCCCAGCATTTT. Encoded protein: CASSPGRGGNQPQHF.

This clonotype has a count of ten or more. The chain has TRBV29-1 and TRBJ1-2, with D hard to call. The CDR3 totals 11 residues. Trimming took 4 bases from V and 7 from J, leaving 10 bases between them. CDR1 is SQVTM and CDR2 is ANQGSEA in the germline V gene. In nucleotides, the CDR3 is TGCAGCGTTGGAGAAGGTGGTGGCTACACCTTC. The encoded protein is CSVGEGGGYTF.

This clonotype was picked up one time. A clone one base away is much larger, so this may be a read error. The chain joins TRBV7-2 to TRBJ2-5; D uncertain. The germline gives CDR1 SGHTA, CDR2 FQGNSA. The germline V and J ends were trimmed by 4 bases and 5 bases, with 17 bases remaining between them. This CDR3 has 15 residues. CDR3 sequence reads: CASSSLARSHETQYF. The DNA of the CDR3 is TGTGCCAGCAGCTCCCTTGCGAGGTCCCATGAGACCCAGTACTTC.

This clonotype was seen more than once but under ten times. CDR3 loop: CSYEDRGFLNTEAFF. CDR3 nucleotide sequence: TGCAGCTATGAGGACAGGGGATTTTTGAACACTGAAGCTTTCTTT. The rearrangement links TRBV29-1 to TRBJ1-1, with 9 nucleotides matching TRBD1. With 8 bases clipped from V and 0 bases from J, the junction kept 10 bases outside the gene matches. In germline, CDR1 is SQVTM, CDR2 ANQGSEA. The CDR3 extends over 15 amino acids.

This clonotype occurred many times. The rearrangement uses TRBV5-5 and TRBJ2-1, with 9 bases fitting TRBD2. This CDR3 comprises 15 residues. Germline-derived CDR1 and CDR2 are SGHKS and YYEKEE (reference sequence). With V trimmed by 4 bases and J by 6 bases, 8 bases remained unmatched. The CDR3 DNA sequence: TGTGCCAGCAGCCCGTCTAGCGGGGCAGCCAATGAGCAGTTCTTC. Its protein is CASSPSSGAANEQFF.

In its sample, this clonotype was seen many times. The V gene is TRBV15, the J gene TRBJ1-4, with 7 bases identical to TRBD1. Germline V gene lookup returns CDR1 LNHNV and CDR2 YYDKDF (reference sequence). The CDR3 runs 18 residues. After removal of 0 bases from V and 3 bases from J, the junction contained 10 bases not matched to a gene. CDR3 nucleotides: TGTGCCACCAGCAGAGATCGCGAAGGGGGCTTCGCTAATGAAAAACTGTTTTTT. Its protein is CATSRDREGGFANEKLFF.

Many counts were recorded for this clonotype. J is TRBJ1-2 and V is TRBV12-3 or TRBV12-4; D is undetermined. V was shortened by 0 bases and J by 3 bases, with 14 bases between the two germline ends. CDR3 length: 16 amino acids. CDR3 protein: CASSLAREGWDYGYTF. The CDR3 DNA sequence: TGTGCCAGCAGTTTAGCGAGGGAGGGTTGGGACTATGGCTACACCTTC.

This clonotype appeared many times. The chain carries TRBV3-1 and TRBJ2-2, with D tentatively TRBD1 (6 bases). Germline CDR1 is LGHDT and CDR2 is YNNKEL (reference sequence). The germline V and J ends were trimmed by 9 bases and 1 base, with 18 bases remaining between them. The CDR3 has 16 residues. The CDR3 nucleotides read TGTGCCAGGAGCGTCCTCGGGACACTGAACACCGGGGAGCTGTTTTTT. It is translated as CARSVLGTLNTGELFF.

The table lists this clonotype with a few counts. This chain uses TRBV12-5 with TRBJ2-4, with 12 bases identical to TRBD2. The germline V gene has CDR1 LGHNT and CDR2 FRNRAP. This CDR3 region has 17 residues. J was trimmed by 0 bases and V by 5 bases; bases with no gene match: 5. The CDR3 DNA reads TGTGCTAGTGGTGCCTCTAGCGGGGGGGGAGCCAAAAACATTCAGTACTTC. Its protein is CASGASSGGGAKNIQYF.

At least ten counts were recorded for this clonotype. The chain combines TRBV27 with TRBJ2-3; D not resolved. This CDR3 is 13 amino acids long. CDR1 is MNHEY and CDR2 is SMNVEV in the germline V gene (reference sequence). Trimming cost V 5 bases and J 5 bases, with 11 bases left between them. The chain's CDR3 is CASSPTDEDTQYF. The CDR3 nucleotides read TGTGCCAGCAGTCCGACCGACGAAGATACGCAGTATTTT.

This clonotype appeared a few times. This sequence joins TRBV7-9 and TRBJ2-7; 12 bases align to TRBD2. Germline lookup yields CDR1 SEHNR and CDR2 FQNEAQ (reference sequence). The J segment lost 4 bases and the V segment lost 2 bases, leaving 3 bases of the junction unmatched. The CDR3 is made up of 15 amino acids. The CDR3 protein is CASSLLAGGDYEQYF. CDR3 bases: TGTGCCAGCAGCTTACTAGCGGGGGGGGATTACGAGCAGTACTTC. Filled out from reference TRBV7-9 and TRBJ2-7, the complete variable domain reads DTGVSQNPRHKITKRGQNVTFRCDPISEHNRLYWYRQTLGQGPEFLTYFQNEAQLEKSRLLSDRFSAERPKGSFSTLEIQRTEQGDSAMYLCASSLLAGGDYEQYFGPGTRLTVT.

This clonotype showed up just a few times. This chain joins TRBV3-1 and TRBJ2-3; 9 bases are shared with TRBD2. Looked up from germline, CDR1 is LGHDT and CDR2 is YNNKEL (reference sequence). Losses at the gene ends were 2 bases for V and 4 bases for J; bases not matched to a gene: 1. There are 14 residues in the CDR3. The CDR3 region is CASSQLAGPDTQYF. In DNA, the CDR3 is TGTGCCAGCAGCCAACTAGCGGGGCCAGATACGCAGTATTTT.

The rearrangement joins TRBV5-6 to TRBJ2-1, with D possibly matching TRBD1 (5 bases). Trimming pared 0 bases from V and 3 bases from J, leaving 10 bases between. Germline CDR1 and CDR2: SGHDT and YYEEEE. The CDR3 extends over 15 amino acids. In DNA form, the CDR3 reads TGTGCCAGCAGCTTGGTCCCGACAGACTACAATGAGCAGTTCTTC. Protein product: CASSLVPTDYNEQFF.

This clonotype has at least ten counts. J is TRBJ2-5 and V is TRBV7-2; D gene ambiguous. The CDR3 consists of 15 residues. V dropped 0 bases and J dropped 1 base, with 9 bases sitting between them. Germline V gives CDR1 SGHTA, CDR2 FQGNSA. Here the CDR3 DNA reads TGTGCCAGCAGCTTAGCCCGGGTTAGCCAAGAGACCCAGTACTTC. Its translation is CASSLARVSQETQYF.

This chain uses TRBV20-1 with TRBJ2-3, with no clear D. The ends were cut back, 1 base at V and 1 base at J, with 6 bases in the middle. CDR3 size: 13 residues. Germline V gene lookup returns CDR1 DFQATT and CDR2 SNEGSKA (reference sequence). DNA of the CDR3: TGCAGTGCTAGAGCCCCGGGCACAGATACGCAGTATTTT. Residues: CSARAPGTDTQYF.

The rearrangement links TRBV27 to TRBJ2-5, with 11 bases identical to TRBD2. There are 13 residues in the CDR3. The ends lost 3 bases at V and 10 bases at J; junction bases unmatched: 4. Germline CDR1 MNHEY, CDR2 SMNVEV (reference sequence). The CDR3: CASSLLAGGLQYF. The CDR3 DNA is TGTGCCAGCAGTTTGCTAGCGGGGGGCCTCCAGTACTTC.

The J gene is TRBJ2-2, the V gene TRBV12-3 or TRBV12-4; 7 bases map to TRBD1. This CDR3 is 16 amino acids long. V gave up 5 bases and J gave up 4 bases; unmatched junction bases: 10. The chain's CDR3 is CASSEQGLLSTGELFF. The CDR3 nucleotides are TGTGCCAGCAGTGAACAGGGGCTTCTAAGCACCGGGGAGCTGTTTTTT.